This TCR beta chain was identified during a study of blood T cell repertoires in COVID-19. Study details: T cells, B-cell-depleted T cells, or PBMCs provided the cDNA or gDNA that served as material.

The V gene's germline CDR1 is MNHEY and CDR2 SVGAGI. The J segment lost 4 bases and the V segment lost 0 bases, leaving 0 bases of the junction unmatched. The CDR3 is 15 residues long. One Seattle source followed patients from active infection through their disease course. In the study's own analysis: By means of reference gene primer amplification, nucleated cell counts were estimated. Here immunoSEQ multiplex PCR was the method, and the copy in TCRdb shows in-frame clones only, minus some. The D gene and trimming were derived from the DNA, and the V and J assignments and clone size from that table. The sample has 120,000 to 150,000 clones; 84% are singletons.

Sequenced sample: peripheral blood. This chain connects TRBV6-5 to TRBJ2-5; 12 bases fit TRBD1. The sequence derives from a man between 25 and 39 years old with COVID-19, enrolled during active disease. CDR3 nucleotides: TGTGCCAGCAGTTACTCGGGACAGGGGGCAGAGACCCAGTACTTC. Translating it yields CASSYSGQGAETQYF.